What follows are 15 T cell receptor beta chains derived from one specimen sequenced in a study of shared clonotypes between healthy human individuals. Measured with immunoSEQ multiplex PCR; TCRdb has only the in-frame clones, and not every one. The sample holds around 2.1 million clones, under 97% seen once. What was sequenced was naive CD4+ T cells sorted from blood. Subset indicated: CD45RA+ positively selected. The receptors originated from a man between 18 and 29 years old in good health.

The chain recombines TRBV9 with TRBJ2-2; TRBD2 matches at 8 bases. From germline, CDR1 is SGDLS and CDR2 YYNGEE. V lost 4 bases to trimming and J lost 1 base; unmatched junction nucleotides: 6. This CDR3 has 16 amino acids. The CDR3 DNA is TGTGCCAGCAGCAGGTTAGCGGGACTGAACACCGGGGAGCTGTTTTTT. Protein: CASSRLAGLNTGELFF.

The rearrangement links TRBV4-1 to TRBJ2-3; D tentatively fits TRBD1 or TRBD2 (5 bases each). V lost 5 bases to trimming and J lost 0 bases, with 15 bases between them. Per the germline V gene, CDR1 is MGHRA and CDR2 is YSYEKL. The CDR3 consists of 16 residues. The CDR3 here is CASSSGGATSTDTQYF. The CDR3 region has the DNA TGCGCCAGCAGCTCTGGGGGAGCTACTAGCACAGATACGCAGTATTTT.

The chain is built from TRBV11-3 and TRBJ2-5; D is perhaps TRBD2 (7 bases). Per the germline V gene, CDR1 is SGHNT and CDR2 is YENEEA. The CDR3 extends over 17 amino acids. Trimming took off 3 bases at V and 5 bases at J, with 22 bases between the two ends. The DNA for the CDR3 is TGTGCCAGCAGCTTGGGGGCCCTGGCGGGAGTCGGTGAGACCCAGTACTTC. Its protein product is CASSLGALAGVGETQYF.

The chain carries TRBV2 and TRBJ1-1; D is ambiguous. The germline V gene has CDR1 SNHLY and CDR2 FYNNEI. The CDR3 runs to 14 residues. The V end was cut by 6 bases, the J end by 1 base, with 12 bases between. The CDR3 sequence: CASRSQDGNTEAFF. DNA for the CDR3: TGTGCCAGCAGATCCCAGGACGGGAACACTGAAGCTTTCTTT.

This chain connects TRBV2 to TRBJ1-6; D possibly corresponds to TRBD1 (6 bases). Trimming pared 5 bases from V and 11 bases from J, leaving 13 bases between. The CDR3 is 13 residues long. Germline CDR1 is SNHLY and CDR2 is FYNNEI. The CDR3 coding sequence is TGTGCCAGCAGTTTGAGGACAGTTCCACCCCTCCACTTT. Its protein product is CASSLRTVPPLHF.

The rearrangement joins TRBV5-1 to TRBJ1-2, with TRBD1 matching over 10 bases. Trimming removed 3 bases from V and 10 bases from J; junction bases left unmatched: 6. This CDR3 spans 13 amino acids. CDR1 is SGHRS and CDR2 is YFSETQ in the germline V gene. CDR3 DNA: TGCGCCAGCAGCTCCGACAGGGGGCGATTCTACACCTTC. Translated: CASSSDRGRFYTF.

The chain has TRBV10-2 and TRBJ1-2; D remains unclear. The germline V gene has CDR1 WSHSY and CDR2 SAAADI. The CDR3 totals 15 residues. V lost 2 bases and J lost 5, with 15 bases in between. CDR3 nucleotide sequence: TGCGCCAGCAGTGAGCACGGCTCATCGGGTTATGGCTACACCTTC. It encodes CASSEHGSSGYGYTF.

The rearrangement uses TRBV7-2 and TRBJ1-2, with no clear D. Trimming pared 0 bases from V and 8 bases from J, leaving 10 bases between. Germline CDR1 is SGHTA and CDR2 is FQGNSA. The CDR3 totals 13 residues. The chain's CDR3 is CASSLAQIQGYTF. Here the CDR3 DNA reads TGTGCCAGCAGCTTAGCACAAATCCAAGGCTACACCTTC.

This clone was seen once. V usage is TRBV4-1 and J usage is TRBJ2-1; D unresolved. With 3 bases removed from V and 7 bases from J, the gap between germline ends came to 10 bases. CDR3 length: 13 amino acids. Germline assignment: CDR1 MGHRA and CDR2 YSYEKL. The CDR3 here is CASSHLLWNEQFF. The CDR3 bases are TGCGCCAGCAGCCACCTACTTTGGAATGAGCAGTTCTTC.

This chain links TRBV25-1 with TRBJ2-1; 11 bases are shared with TRBD2. Unmatched junction bases numbered 5, after V lost 1 base and J lost 6 bases. This CDR3 region has 16 residues. CDR1 is MGHDK, CDR2 SYGVNS, per germline. The CDR3 protein is CASSESRLAGGNEQFF. As DNA, the CDR3 is TGTGCCAGCAGTGAATCGAGGCTAGCGGGAGGCAATGAGCAGTTCTTC.

Only one count was recorded for this clone. This chain joins TRBV4-1 and TRBJ2-5; weak D call: TRBD2 (5 bases). CDR1 and CDR2 (germline): MGHRA, YSYEKL. The CDR3 extends over 16 amino acids. V was clipped by 0 bases and J by 2 bases, with 13 bases between them. In DNA, the CDR3 is TGCGCCAGCAGCCAAGATAGCGCGAGGCCACAAGAGACCCAGTACTTC. This sequence encodes CASSQDSARPQETQYF.

This clone was detected only once. J is TRBJ1-2 and V is TRBV5-6; no definite D call. V lost 4 bases and J lost 4, with 11 bases in between. The CDR3 extends over 13 amino acids. The germline V gene has CDR1 SGHDT and CDR2 YYEEEE. CDR3 amino acids: CASSQAGIYGYTF. The CDR3 nucleotides are TGTGCCAGCAGCCAGGCGGGTATCTATGGCTACACCTTC. Filled out from reference TRBV5-6 and TRBJ1-2, the complete variable domain reads DAGVTQSPTHLIKTRGQQVTLRCSPKSGHDTVSWYQQALGQGPQFIFQYYEEEERQRGNFPDRFSGHQFPNYSSELNVNALLLGDSALYLCASSQAGIYGYTFGSGTRLTVV.

The V and J genes are TRBV10-3 and TRBJ2-3; a weak D match, TRBD2 (5 bases). Germline CDR1 ENHRY, CDR2 SYGVKD. Trimming pared 2 bases from V and 0 bases from J, leaving 9 bases between. This CDR3 has 15 amino acids. The CDR3 reads CAISEDGISTDTQYF. In DNA form, the CDR3 reads TGTGCCATCAGTGAGGACGGGATCAGCACAGATACGCAGTATTTT.

V is TRBV6-1 and J is TRBJ2-1, with 7 bases aligning to TRBD2. Unmatched junction bases numbered 6, after V lost 10 bases and J lost 6 bases. Germline CDR1 reads MNHNS; CDR2 reads SASEGT. The CDR3 totals 12 residues. The CDR3 is CATRLALNEQFF. Here the CDR3 DNA reads TGTGCCACCAGACTAGCTCTCAATGAGCAGTTCTTC.

V gene TRBV5-4 combines with J gene TRBJ2-5; D is unclear. This CDR3 has 14 residues. From germline, CDR1 is SGHNT and CDR2 YYREEE (reference sequence). V was pared by 1 base and J by 5 bases, with 12 bases between. The CDR3 protein is CASSLPALPETQYF. CDR3 bases: TGTGCCAGCAGCTTGCCAGCACTTCCGGAGACCCAGTACTTC.